Only a few counts were recorded for the clone carrying this TCR beta chain. A junction end diverges from the germline sequence, so it may reflect a read error. Looked up from germline, CDR1 is SNHLY and CDR2 is FYNNEI. This CDR3 comprises 9 residues. This entry belongs to a study of T cells in Graves' hyperthyroidism and ophthalmopathy. Amplified TCR beta CDR3 regions derived from RNA transcripts. The HTBI primer set was used in a first-round RT-PCR of the TCR CDR3. TCRdb reanalysed the multiplex PCR reads using MiXCR and keeps one entry per CDR3 protein. The sample lists more than 300,000 distinct CDR3 sequences, 14% seen once, with around 10% in the top ten.

The chain uses TRBV2 and TRBJ2-5, with D possibly TRBD1 on 5 matching bases. The TCR comes from a woman aged 60 to 75 with Graves' hyperthyroidism. Specimen: blood. CDR3 sequence (DNA): TGTGCCAGCAGCCGCCTAGGGGACTTC. Translation: CASSRLGDF.